The rows below give T cell receptor beta chains drawn from one sample of a study of blood T cell repertoires in COVID-19. The assay was immunoSEQ multiplex PCR, and TCRdb's table has in-frame clones only and misses some. This sample yields 70,000 or so clones, of which about nine tenths are seen a single time; about 11% belongs to the top ten. Sequencing was done on a sample of peripheral blood. The origin of the receptors is a woman under 30 with acute or convalescent COVID-19. CDR3s include the opening cysteine and the closing phenylalanine or tryptophan. The D gene is left open where the match is weak.

d_call | j_call | v_call | cdr3_nt | cdr3_aa
NA | TRBJ1-1 | TRBV4-1 | TGCGCCAGCAGCCGCGTTCTGAACACTGAAGCTTTCTTT | CASSRVLNTEAFF
TRBD1 | TRBJ1-1 | TRBV27 | TGTGCCAGCAGCCAGAACACAGGGGCTGAAGCTTTCTTT | CASSQNTGAEAFF
NA | TRBJ1-5 | TRBV19 | TGTGCCAGTAGTGACCCAGCGGGGGACAGCAATCAGCCCCAGCATTTT | CASSDPAGDSNQPQHF
NA | TRBJ2-1 | TRBV6-1 | TGTGCCAGCAGTGAACTAACGTGGAGCTCCTACAATGAGCAGTTCTTC | CASSELTWSSYNEQFF
TRBD1 | TRBJ2-7 | TRBV7-2 | TGTGCCAGCAGCTTTAGCTCTCCGCTGACAGGGGGCTTTCAGCAGTACTTC | CASSFSSPLTGGFQQYF
TRBD2 | TRBJ2-1 | TRBV6-6 | TGTGCCAGCAGTTCGTCTAGCGGGGGGGCCCATGAGCAGTTCTTC | CASSSSSGGAHEQFF
TRBD1 | TRBJ2-2 | TRBV5-5 | TGTGCCAGCAGCCGACAGGGGGAATCGAACACCGGGGAGCTGTTTTTT | CASSRQGESNTGELFF
NA | TRBJ1-2 | TRBV6-5 | TGTGCCAGCAGGGGAGGCAGTGGCTACACCTTC | CASRGGSGYTF
TRBD1 | TRBJ1-5 | TRBV6-5 | TGTGCCAGCAGATCCACGAACAGGGGGAGTCAGCCCCAGCATTTT | CASRSTNRGSQPQHF
TRBD2 | TRBJ2-5 | TRBV29-1 | TGCAGCGTTGAGTGGCCTAGCGGATCACAAGAGACCCAGTACTTC | CSVEWPSGSQETQYF
TRBD1 | TRBJ1-1 | TRBV25-1 | TGTGCCAGCAAGGACAGGGTGGGCACTGAAGCTTTCTTT | CASKDRVGTEAFF
NA | TRBJ1-1 | TRBV6-5 | TGTGCCAGCAGTTATGGACAGAAGAACACTGAAGCTTTCTTT | CASSYGQKNTEAFF
NA | TRBJ2-1 | TRBV27 | TGTGCCAGCAGTACCCCAGCGTACAATGAGCAGTTCTTC | CASSTPAYNEQFF
TRBD1 | TRBJ2-2 | TRBV6-5 | TGTGCCAGCAGTTTTAACTCGGGACAGGCAACCGGGGAGCTGTTTTTT | CASSFNSGQATGELFF
TRBD2 | TRBJ2-3 | TRBV30 | TGTGCCTGCACTAGCGGGAGTGGTACAGATACGCAGTATTTT | CACTSGSGTDTQYF